This TCR beta chain was identified during a study of blood T cell repertoires in COVID-19. Study background: Sites in the United States, Italy and Spain provided acute and convalescent COVID-19 samples. PBMCs, B-cell-depleted T cells, or T cells provided the cDNA or gDNA that made up the material.

Under the authors' procedure: Using reference gene primer amplification, nucleated cell counts were estimated. TCRdb's copy holds only in-frame clones and misses some; the assay was immunoSEQ multiplex PCR. V and J calls and clone size are as listed in that table; D and trimming were resolved from the DNA. The sample carries approximately 110,000 clones, roughly 85% recorded once. One Seattle source followed patients from active infection through their disease course. The germline V and J ends were trimmed by 6 bases and 0 bases, with 8 bases remaining between them. Germline CDR1 reads MNHEY; CDR2 reads SVGAGI. The CDR3 extends over 14 amino acids. This clone was seen only a few times.

J is TRBJ1-4 and V is TRBV6-5; D unclear. Sequencing was carried out using peripheral blood. This sequence originates from an elderly woman with COVID-19, enrolled during active disease. The CDR3 here is CASRAATTNEKLFF. CDR3 DNA: TGTGCCAGCAGGGCGGCGACAACTAATGAAAAACTGTTTTTT.